The clone carrying this T cell receptor (beta chain) was counted only a few times. As yet, its antigen is unknown. The data were taken from a study of T cells after yellow fever vaccination. CDR3 size: 18 residues. Germline CDR1 is SGHTA and CDR2 is FQGNSA. V shed 0 bases and J 2 bases; nucleotides not matched to a gene: 7. Whole-study results and caveats: Repertoires obtained by FACS sorting could include abundant clonotypes that entered as contaminants from the bulk population.

Each CDR3 protein gets one entry after TCRdb re-called the 5' RACE reads with MiXCR. The profile shows just under 600,000 distinct CDR3 sequences, roughly 14% of them singletons. The chain couples TRBV7-2 to TRBJ2-2; 9 bases agree with TRBD1. The sample consisted of PBMCs, taken on the day of the yellow fever booster vaccination. The sequence was obtained from a man aged 25-45 years who received the YFV17D yellow fever vaccine. The CDR3 protein is CASSLAVQGASNTGELFF. The CDR3 DNA sequence: TGTGCCAGCAGCTTAGCCGTACAGGGGGCAAGTAACACCGGGGAGCTGTTTTTT. Variable domain in full (rest from reference TRBV7-2 and TRBJ2-2): GAGVSQSPSNKVTEKGKDVELRCDPISGHTALYWYRQSLGQGLEFLIYFQGNSAPDKSGLPSDRFSAERTGGSVSTLTIQRTQQEDSAVYLCASSLAVQGASNTGELFFGEGSRLTVL.